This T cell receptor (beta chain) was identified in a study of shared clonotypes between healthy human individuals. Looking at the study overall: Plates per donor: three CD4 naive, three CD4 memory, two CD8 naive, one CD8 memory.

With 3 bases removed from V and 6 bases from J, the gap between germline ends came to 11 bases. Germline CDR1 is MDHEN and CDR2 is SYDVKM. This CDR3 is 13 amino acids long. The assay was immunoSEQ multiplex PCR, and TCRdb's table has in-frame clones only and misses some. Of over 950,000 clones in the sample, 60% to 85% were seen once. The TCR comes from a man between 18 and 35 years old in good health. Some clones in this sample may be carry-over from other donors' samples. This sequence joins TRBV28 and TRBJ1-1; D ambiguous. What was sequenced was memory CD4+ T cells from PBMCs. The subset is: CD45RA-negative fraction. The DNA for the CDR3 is TGTGCCAGCAGTTTTGGAGGGCCCCCTGAAGCTTTCTTT. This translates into CASSFGGPPEAFF. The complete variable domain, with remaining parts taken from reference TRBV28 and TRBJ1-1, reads DVKVTQSSRYLVKRTGEKVFLECVQDMDHENMFWYRQDPGLGLRLIYFSYDVKMKEKGDIPEGYSVSREKKERFSLILESASTNQTSMYLCASSFGGPPEAFFGQGTRLTVV.